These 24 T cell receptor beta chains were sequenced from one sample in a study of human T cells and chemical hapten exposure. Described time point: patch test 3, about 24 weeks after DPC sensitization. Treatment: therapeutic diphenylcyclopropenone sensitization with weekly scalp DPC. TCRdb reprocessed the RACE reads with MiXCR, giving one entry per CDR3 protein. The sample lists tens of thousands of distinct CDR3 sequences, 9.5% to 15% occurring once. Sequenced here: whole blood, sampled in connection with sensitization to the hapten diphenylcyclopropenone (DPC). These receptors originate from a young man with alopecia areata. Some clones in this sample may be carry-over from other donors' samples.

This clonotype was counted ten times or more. CDR3 loop: CSVLAGTKMTEAFF. The CDR3 bases are TGCAGCGTACTAGCCGGGACAAAGATGACTGAAGCTTTCTTT. V is TRBV29-1 and J is TRBJ1-1; TRBD1 is a possible D gene (6 bases). CDR1 and CDR2 (germline): SQVTM, ANQGSEA. Trimming took 6 bases from V and 5 from J, leaving 19 bases between them. The CDR3 has 14 residues.

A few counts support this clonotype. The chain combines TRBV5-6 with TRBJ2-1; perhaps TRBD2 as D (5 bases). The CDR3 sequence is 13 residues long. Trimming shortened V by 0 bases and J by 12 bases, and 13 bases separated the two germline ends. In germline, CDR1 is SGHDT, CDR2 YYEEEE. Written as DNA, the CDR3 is TGTGCCAGCAGCTTGGTCGCACTGGGGAGGCAGTTCTTC. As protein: CASSLVALGRQFF.

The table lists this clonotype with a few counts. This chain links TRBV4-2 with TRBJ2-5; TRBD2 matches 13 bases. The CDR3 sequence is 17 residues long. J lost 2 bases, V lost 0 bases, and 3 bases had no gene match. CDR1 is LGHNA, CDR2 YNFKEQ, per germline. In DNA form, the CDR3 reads TGTGCCAGCAGCCAAGATGGACTAGCGGGGGCTCAAGAGACCCAGTACTTC. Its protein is CASSQDGLAGAQETQYF.

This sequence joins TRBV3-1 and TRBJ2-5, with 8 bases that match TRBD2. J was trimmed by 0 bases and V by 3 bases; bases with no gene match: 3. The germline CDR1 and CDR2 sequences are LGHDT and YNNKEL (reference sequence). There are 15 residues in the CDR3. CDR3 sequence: CASSHASGYQETQYF. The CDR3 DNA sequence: TGTGCCAGCAGCCATGCTAGCGGGTACCAAGAGACCCAGTACTTC.

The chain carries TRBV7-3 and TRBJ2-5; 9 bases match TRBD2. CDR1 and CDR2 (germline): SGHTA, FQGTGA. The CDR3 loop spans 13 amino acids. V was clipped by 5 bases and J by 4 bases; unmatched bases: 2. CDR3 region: CASSLAGRETQYF. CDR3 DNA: TGTGCCAGCAGCCTAGCGGGGCGAGAGACCCAGTACTTC.

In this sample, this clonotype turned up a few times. CDR3 in DNA: TGTGCCAGCAGTGAATTGGATAACCAAGAGACCCAGTACTTC. Its protein product is CASSELDNQETQYF. This rearrangement joins TRBV6-1 to TRBJ2-5; the D is unclear. Looked up from germline, CDR1 is MNHNS and CDR2 is SASEGT. Trimming shortened V by 2 bases and J by 0 bases, and 7 bases separated the two germline ends. CDR3 length equals 14 residues.

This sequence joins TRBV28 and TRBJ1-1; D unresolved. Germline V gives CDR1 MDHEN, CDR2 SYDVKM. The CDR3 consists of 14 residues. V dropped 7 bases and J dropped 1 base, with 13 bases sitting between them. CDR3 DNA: TGTGCCAGCATCCAAAGACGGCCGAACACTGAAGCTTTCTTT. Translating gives CASIQRRPNTEAFF.

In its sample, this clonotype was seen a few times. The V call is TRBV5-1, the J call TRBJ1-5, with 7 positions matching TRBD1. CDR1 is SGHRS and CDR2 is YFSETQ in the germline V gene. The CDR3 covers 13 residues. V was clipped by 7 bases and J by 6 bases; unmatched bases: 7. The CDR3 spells CASSTGDSQPQHF. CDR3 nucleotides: TGCGCCAGCTCCACAGGGGACTCTCAGCCCCAGCATTTT.

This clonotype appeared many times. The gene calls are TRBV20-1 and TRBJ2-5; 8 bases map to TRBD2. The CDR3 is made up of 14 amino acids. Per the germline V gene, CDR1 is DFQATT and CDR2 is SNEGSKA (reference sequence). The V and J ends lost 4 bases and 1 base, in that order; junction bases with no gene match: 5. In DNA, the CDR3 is TGCAGTGCTAATGGCGGGGGGTTCCAAGAGACCCAGTACTTC. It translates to CSANGGGFQETQYF.

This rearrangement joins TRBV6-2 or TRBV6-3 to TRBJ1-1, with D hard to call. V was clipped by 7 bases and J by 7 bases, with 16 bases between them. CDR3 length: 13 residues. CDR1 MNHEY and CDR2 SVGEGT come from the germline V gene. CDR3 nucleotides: TGTGCCAGCAATAGTCGGGAAGGGAATGAAGCTTTCTTT. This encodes CASNSREGNEAFF.

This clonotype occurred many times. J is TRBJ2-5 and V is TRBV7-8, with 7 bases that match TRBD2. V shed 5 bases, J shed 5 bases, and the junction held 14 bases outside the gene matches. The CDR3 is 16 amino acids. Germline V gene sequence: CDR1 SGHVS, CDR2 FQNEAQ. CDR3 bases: TGTGCCAGCAGCCCATTAACCGGGGGGAGGTTGGAGACCCAGTACTTC. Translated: CASSPLTGGRLETQYF.

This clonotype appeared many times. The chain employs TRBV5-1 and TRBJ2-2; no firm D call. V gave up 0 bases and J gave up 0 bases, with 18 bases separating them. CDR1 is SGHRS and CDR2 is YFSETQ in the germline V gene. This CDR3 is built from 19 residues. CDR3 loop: CASSLALHSEFANTGELFF. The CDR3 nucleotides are TGCGCCAGCAGCTTGGCCCTTCACTCGGAATTCGCGAACACCGGGGAGCTGTTTTTT.

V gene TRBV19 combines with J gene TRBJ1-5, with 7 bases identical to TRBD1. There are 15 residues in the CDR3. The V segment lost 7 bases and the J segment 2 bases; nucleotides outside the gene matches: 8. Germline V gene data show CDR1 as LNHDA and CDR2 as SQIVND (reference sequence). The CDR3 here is CASTLTGSGNQPQHF. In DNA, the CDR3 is TGTGCCAGTACCTTGACAGGGTCTGGCAATCAGCCCCAGCATTTT.

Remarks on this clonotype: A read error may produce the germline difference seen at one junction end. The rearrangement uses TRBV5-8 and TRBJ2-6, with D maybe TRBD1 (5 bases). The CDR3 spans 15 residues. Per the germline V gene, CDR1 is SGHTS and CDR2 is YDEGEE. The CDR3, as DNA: TGTGCCAGCAGCTATGCCATCTCTGGGGCCAACGTCCTGATTTTC. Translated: CASSYAISGANVLIF.

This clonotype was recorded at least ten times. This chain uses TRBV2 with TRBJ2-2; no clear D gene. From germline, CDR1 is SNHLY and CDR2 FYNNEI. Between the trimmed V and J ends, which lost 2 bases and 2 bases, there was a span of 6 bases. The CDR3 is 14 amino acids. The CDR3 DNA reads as TGTGCCAGCAGTGAACAGGTTAACACCGGGGAGCTGTTTTTT. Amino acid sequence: CASSEQVNTGELFF.

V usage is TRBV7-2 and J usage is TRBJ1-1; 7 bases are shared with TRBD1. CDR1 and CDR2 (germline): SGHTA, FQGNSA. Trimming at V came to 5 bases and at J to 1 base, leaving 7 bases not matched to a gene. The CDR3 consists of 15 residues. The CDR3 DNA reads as TGTGCCAGCAGCGTAATCTGGACAGGGAACACTGAAGCTTTCTTT. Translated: CASSVIWTGNTEAFF.

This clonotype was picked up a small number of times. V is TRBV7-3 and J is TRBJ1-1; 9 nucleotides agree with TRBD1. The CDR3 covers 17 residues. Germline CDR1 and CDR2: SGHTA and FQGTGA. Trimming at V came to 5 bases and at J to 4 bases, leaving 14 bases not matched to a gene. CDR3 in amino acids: CASSAKIGQGFRTEAFF. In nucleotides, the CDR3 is TGTGCCAGCAGCGCAAAAATAGGACAGGGGTTTCGCACTGAAGCTTTCTTT.

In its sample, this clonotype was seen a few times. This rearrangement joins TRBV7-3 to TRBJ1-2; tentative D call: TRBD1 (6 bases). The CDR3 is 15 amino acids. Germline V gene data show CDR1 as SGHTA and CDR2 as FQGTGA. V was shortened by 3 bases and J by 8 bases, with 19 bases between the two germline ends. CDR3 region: CASSFGGEGQGGYTF. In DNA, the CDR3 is TGTGCCAGCAGCTTCGGTGGTGAGGGACAAGGAGGCTACACCTTC. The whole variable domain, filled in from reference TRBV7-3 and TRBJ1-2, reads GAGVSQTPSNKVTEKGKYVELRCDPISGHTALYWYRQSLGQGPEFLIYFQGTGAADDSGLPNDRFFAVRPEGSVSTLKIQRTERGDSAVYLCASSFGGEGQGGYTFGSGTRLTVV.

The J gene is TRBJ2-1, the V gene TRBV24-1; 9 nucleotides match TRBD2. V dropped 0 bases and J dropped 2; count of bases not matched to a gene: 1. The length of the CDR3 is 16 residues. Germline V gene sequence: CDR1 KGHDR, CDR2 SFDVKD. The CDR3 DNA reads TGTGCCACCAGTGATTTGTCTAGCGGGGCCTACAATGAGCAGTTCTTC. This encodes CATSDLSSGAYNEQFF.

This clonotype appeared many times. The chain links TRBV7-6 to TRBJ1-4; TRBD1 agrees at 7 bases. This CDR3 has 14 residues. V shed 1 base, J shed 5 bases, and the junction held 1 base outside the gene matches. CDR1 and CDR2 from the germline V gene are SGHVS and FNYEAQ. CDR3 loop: CASSLGQGNEKLFF. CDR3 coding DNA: TGTGCCAGCAGCTTAGGACAGGGCAATGAAAAACTGTTTTTT.

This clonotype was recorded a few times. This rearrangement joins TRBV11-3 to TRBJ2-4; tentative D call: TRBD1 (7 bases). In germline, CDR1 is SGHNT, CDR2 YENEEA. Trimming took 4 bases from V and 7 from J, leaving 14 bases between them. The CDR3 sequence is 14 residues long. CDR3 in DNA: TGTGCCAGCAGCTCGACAGGGACTGGGAACATTCAGTACTTC. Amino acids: CASSSTGTGNIQYF.

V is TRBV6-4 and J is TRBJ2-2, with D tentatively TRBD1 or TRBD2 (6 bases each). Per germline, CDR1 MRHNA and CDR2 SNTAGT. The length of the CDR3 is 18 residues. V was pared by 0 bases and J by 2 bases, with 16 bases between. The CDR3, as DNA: TGTGCCAGCAGTGACTCACCCATAACAGGGACTAACACCGGGGAGCTGTTTTTT. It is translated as CASSDSPITGTNTGELFF.

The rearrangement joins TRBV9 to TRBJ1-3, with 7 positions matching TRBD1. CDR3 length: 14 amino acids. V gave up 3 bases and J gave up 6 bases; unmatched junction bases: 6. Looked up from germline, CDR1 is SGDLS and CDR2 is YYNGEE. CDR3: CASSGATGINTIYF. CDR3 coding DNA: TGTGCCAGCAGCGGAGCGACAGGGATAAACACCATATATTTT.

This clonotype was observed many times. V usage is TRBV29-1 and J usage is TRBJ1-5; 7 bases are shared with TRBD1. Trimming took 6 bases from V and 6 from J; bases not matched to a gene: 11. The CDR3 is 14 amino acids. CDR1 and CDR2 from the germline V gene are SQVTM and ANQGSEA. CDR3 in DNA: TGCAGCGTCGCTTCAGGGGGTGGAGGTCAGCCCCAGCATTTT. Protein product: CSVASGGGGQPQHF.